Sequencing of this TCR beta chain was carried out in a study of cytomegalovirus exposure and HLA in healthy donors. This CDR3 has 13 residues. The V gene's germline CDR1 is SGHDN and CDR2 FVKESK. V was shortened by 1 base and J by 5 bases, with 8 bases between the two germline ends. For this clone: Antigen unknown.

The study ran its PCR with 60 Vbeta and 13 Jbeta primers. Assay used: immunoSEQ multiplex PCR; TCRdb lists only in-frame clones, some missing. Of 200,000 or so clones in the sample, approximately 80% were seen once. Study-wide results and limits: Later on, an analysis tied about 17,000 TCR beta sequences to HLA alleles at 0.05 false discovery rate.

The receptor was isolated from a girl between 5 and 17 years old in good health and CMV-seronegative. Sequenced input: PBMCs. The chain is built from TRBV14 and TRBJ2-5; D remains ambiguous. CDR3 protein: CASSQGALETQYF. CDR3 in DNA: TGTGCCAGCAGCCAAGGGGCATTGGAGACCCAGTACTTC.